This T cell receptor beta chain was documented in a study of T-cell reconstitution after alpha-beta-depleted transplantation in children. Study observations and caveats: Recipient T cells and thymic progenitors that survived were the source of the high TCRbeta diversity seen at day 60 in some patients. There were reportedly several hundred expanded graft clones from which alpha-beta T cells came about two months after transplant.

This clonotype was observed at least ten times. Antigen unknown. The V end was cut by 2 bases, the J end by 7 bases, with 12 bases between. Per the germline V gene, CDR1 is SGHTA and CDR2 is FQGNSA. The length of the CDR3 is 14 residues. Unique molecular identifiers were used to barcode this TCRbeta library. TCRdb reprocessed the PCR reads via MiXCR and lists one record per CDR3 protein. The sample contains some 76,000 distinct CDR3 sequences, roughly a tenth of which appear only once. The source material was PBMCs, sampled before TCRalphabeta/CD19-depleted stem cell transplant. The chain couples TRBV7-2 to TRBJ1-5; possibly TRBD1 for D (6 bases). This TCR came from a boy between 10 and 17 years old with acute myeloid leukemia, due to receive a stem cell transplant. CDR3 sequence reads: CASSLQGLSQPQHF. As DNA, the CDR3 is TGTGCCAGCAGCTTACAGGGGCTCTCACAGCCCCAGCATTTT.